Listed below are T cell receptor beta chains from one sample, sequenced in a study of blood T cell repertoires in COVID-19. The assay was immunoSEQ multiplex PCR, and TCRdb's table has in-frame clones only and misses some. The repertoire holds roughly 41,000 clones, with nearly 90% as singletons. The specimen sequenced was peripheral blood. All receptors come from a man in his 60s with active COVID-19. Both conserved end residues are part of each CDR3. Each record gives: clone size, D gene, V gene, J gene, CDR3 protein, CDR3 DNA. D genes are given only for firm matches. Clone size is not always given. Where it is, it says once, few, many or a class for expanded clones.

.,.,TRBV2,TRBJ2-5,CASSEALGGQETQYF,TGTGCCAGCAGTGAAGCGCTCGGGGGGCAGGAGACCCAGTACTTC
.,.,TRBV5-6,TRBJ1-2,CASSLAGGKGYTF,TGTGCCAGCAGCTTGGCCGGGGGAAAGGGCTACACCTTC
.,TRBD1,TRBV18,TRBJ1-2,CASSPGGGPLGGYTF,TGTGCCAGCTCACCTGGAGGGGGCCCTCTCGGCGGCTACACCTTC
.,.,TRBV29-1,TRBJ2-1,CSVRGGNEQFF,TGCAGCGTTAGAGGGGGCAATGAGCAGTTCTTC
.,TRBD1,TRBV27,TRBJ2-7,CASSVRTGTHEQYF,TGTGCCAGCAGTGTTCGGACAGGGACACACGAGCAGTACTTC
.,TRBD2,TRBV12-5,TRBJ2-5,CASGPGTSGRTETQYF,TGTGCTAGTGGCCCCGGAACTAGCGGGAGGACTGAGACCCAGTACTTC
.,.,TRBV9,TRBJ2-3,CASSPGGATDTQYF,TGTGCCAGCAGCCCCGGGGGAGCGACAGATACGCAGTATTTT
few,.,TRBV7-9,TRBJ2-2,CASAWGRGELFF,TGTGCCAGCGCATGGGGGCGCGGGGAGCTGTTTTTT
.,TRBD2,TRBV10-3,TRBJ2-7,CAISGGDGTSGLPTEQYF,TGTGCCATCAGTGGGGGGGATGGGACTAGCGGGTTGCCAACCGAGCAGTACTTC
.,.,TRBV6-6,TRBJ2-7,CASAGTSYEQYF,TGTGCCAGCGCGGGGACTTCCTACGAGCAGTACTTC
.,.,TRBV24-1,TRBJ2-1,CATSETTGTNYNEQFF,TGTGCCACCAGTGAAACAACCGGGACAAACTACAATGAGCAGTTCTTC
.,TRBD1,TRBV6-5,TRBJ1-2,CASSDSPRGPGGYTF,TGTGCCAGCAGCGATTCACCCAGGGGGCCAGGTGGCTACACCTTC
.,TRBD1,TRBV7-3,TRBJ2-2,CASSLTGQGAGGELFF,TGTGCCAGCAGCTTAACGGGACAGGGGGCCGGCGGGGAGCTGTTTTTT